The T cell receptor beta chain described here comes from a study of cytomegalovirus exposure and HLA in healthy donors. CDR1 and CDR2 from the germline V gene are SQVTM and ANQGSEA. CDR3 length: 15 amino acids. The PCR made use of 60 Vbeta and 13 Jbeta primers. Generated by immunoSEQ multiplex PCR, the TCRdb table keeps only in-frame clones and is missing some. This sample's table reports approximately 190,000 clones. On this clone itself: Its target is unknown.

Notes on the study in general: According to a later analysis, donors in an Asian-associated ancestry cluster reportedly had fewer N-insertions than the roughly 720-donor mean.

Sequenced: PBMCs. The receptor was derived from a boy aged 5-17 years in good health and CMV-seronegative. The chain uses TRBV29-1 and TRBJ2-5; 9 bases map to TRBD2. The tail of the sequence fits TRBJ2-7 better, so the J call may be wrong. CDR3 in DNA: TGCAGCGTTCTGTGGCGGGGGGGATCTCCCTACGAGCAGTACTTC. As protein: CSVLWRGGSPYEQYF.